This TCR beta chain was captured by sequencing in a study of T cell responses to AZD1222 COVID-19 vaccine (dated by TCRdb to the early 2020s). Describing the broader study: TCR sequencing covered 233 trial participants: 207 given two doses of AZD1222 and approximately 26 given two doses of MenACWY control vaccine. Enrollment into the trials was organized by age into subgroups of 18-55, 56-69 and 70-plus years, and those subgroups contained roughly 150, 30 and 60 TCR-sequenced participants, respectively. Summary of the overall study and its limitations: No day 14 peak-response samples were available, so repertoires were characterized only after the peak T cell response. Participants were mostly white British and included more females than males, and it was suggested by the authors that clonal diversity may have been underestimated. After two AZD1222 doses, spike-specific TCR breadth and depth were significantly higher than at day 0 and than in MenACWY recipients. Conclusions about previously exposed vaccinees were limited because only six AZD1222 recipients were SARS-CoV-2 seropositive at baseline. CD4 TCRs associated with the vaccine covered the entire spike protein, and the dominant responses were in regions 160-218 and 743-854. In the small 56-69-year group, the increase in depth fell short of significance, most likely because of low power. Reportedly, almost half of the unique spike-specific TCRs recognized epitopes lying outside the regions that are mutated in the B.1.351 and B.1.1.7 variants.

The CDR3 regions of human TCRbeta chains were analyzed by immunosequencing. Per the authors' processing: Repertoire TCRs were checked for matches against a reference library of SARS-CoV-2-specific TCRs that had been generated using the MIRA antigen-specificity platform. Breadth was defined as the fraction of unique TCRs that were SARS-CoV-2-associated, and depth was defined as the fraction of total T cells that were SARS-CoV-2-associated. Using the MIRA data, every spike-specific TCR was mapped to the spike region that the TCR reacted to and assigned to either a CD4 or a CD8 class. Log10-transformed breadth and depth values were compared by one-way ANOVA with Sidak's multiple comparisons tests. As stored in TCRdb, this immuneACCESS dataset retains in-frame rearrangements with V and J assigned. A fraction of the clones does not appear; measured against another copy, unresolved V genes explain less than half of the discrepancy, and the remainder lacks a known reason. That table furnishes V, J and clone size, whereas the DNA furnished D and trimming. For this sample the table gives around 170,000 clones, of which about nine tenths were detected only once. The ten largest clones capture more than 1.5% of the sample.

Concerning this clone: Its antigen specificity is not known. Within one base of it there is no much larger clone, and no base qualities were kept.

There are 14 amino acids in the CDR3, from cysteine to phenylalanine inclusive. Only CDR3 DNA is held: 42 bases, read in frame from base 1. CDR1 and CDR2 were assigned from the germline V gene as SGDLS and YYNGEE. The junction carries 9 bases between V and J, which are trimmed by 0 bases and 5 bases respectively. Reading the label with the study, this specimen's time point is: about 28 days (+/-7) after the second vaccine dose. AZD1222 recipients given second doses at about 4 weeks or at about 12 weeks were pooled, since spike-specific TCR depth and breadth were not found to differ between the two schedules. The vaccinee samples were drawn from two UK trials, COV001 and COV002, one of which was a single-blind randomized controlled phase 2/3 trial testing AZD1222 (ChAdOx1 nCoV-19) in healthy adults. Trial participant PBMC samples were collected at day 0 and day 28 after the second dose for TCRbeta chain sequencing.

The sequence is built from TRBV9 and TRBJ1-5; a tentative D match to TRBD1 spans 6 bases. The receptor's source is an adult who received the AZD1222 COVID-19 vaccine. The specimen comprised peripheral blood, sampled 28 days after the second AZD1222 dose. The CDR3 region reads CASSVVRGDQPQHF. The DNA reads as follows: TGTGCCAGCAGCGTAGTCAGGGGAGATCAGCCCCAGCATTTT.